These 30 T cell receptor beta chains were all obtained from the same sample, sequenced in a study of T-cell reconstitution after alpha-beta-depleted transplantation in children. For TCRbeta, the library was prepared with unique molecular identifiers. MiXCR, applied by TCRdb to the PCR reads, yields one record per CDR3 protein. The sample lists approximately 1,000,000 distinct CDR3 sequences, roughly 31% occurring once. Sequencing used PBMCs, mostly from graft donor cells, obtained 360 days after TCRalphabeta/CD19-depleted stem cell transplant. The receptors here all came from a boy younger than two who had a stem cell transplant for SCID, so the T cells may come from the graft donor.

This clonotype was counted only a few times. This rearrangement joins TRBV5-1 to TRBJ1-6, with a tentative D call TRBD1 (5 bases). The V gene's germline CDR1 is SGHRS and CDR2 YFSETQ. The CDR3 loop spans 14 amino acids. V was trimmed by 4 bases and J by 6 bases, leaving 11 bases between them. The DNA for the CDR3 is TGCGCCAGCAGCACGACAAGGGGTAATTCACCCCTCCACTTT. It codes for CASSTTRGNSPLHF.

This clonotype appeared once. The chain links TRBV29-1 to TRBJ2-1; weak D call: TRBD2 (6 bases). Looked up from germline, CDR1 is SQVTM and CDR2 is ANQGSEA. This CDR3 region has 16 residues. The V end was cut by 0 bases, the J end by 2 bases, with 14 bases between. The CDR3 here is CSVEDRWLATYNEQFF. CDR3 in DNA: TGCAGCGTTGAAGATCGGTGGCTAGCGACCTACAATGAGCAGTTCTTC.

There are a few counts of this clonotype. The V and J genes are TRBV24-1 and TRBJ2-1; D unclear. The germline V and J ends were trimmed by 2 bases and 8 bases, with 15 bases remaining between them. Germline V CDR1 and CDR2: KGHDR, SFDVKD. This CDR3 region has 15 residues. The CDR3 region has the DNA TGTGCCACCAGTGATTCCGGCCCCCAAACCGATGAGCAGTTCTTC. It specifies CATSDSGPQTDEQFF.

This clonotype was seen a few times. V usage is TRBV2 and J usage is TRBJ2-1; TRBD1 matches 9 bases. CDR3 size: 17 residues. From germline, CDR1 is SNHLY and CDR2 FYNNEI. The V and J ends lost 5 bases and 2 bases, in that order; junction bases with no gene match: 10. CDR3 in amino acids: CASSQNLGDRAYNEQFF. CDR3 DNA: TGTGCCAGCAGTCAGAACCTCGGGGACAGGGCCTACAATGAGCAGTTCTTC.

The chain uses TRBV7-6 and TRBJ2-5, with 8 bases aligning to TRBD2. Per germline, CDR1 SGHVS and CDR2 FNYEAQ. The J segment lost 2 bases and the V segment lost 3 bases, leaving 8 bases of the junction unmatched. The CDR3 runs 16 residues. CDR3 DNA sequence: TGTGCCAGCAGCTTTCTCAACCCGGGGGGGCAAGAGACCCAGTACTTC. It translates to CASSFLNPGGQETQYF.

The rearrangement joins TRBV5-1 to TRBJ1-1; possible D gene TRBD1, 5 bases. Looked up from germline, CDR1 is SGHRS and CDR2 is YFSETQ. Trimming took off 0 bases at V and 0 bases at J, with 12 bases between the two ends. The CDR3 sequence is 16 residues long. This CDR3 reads CASSLAPGVLNTEAFF. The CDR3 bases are TGCGCCAGCAGCTTGGCCCCGGGGGTCCTGAACACTGAAGCTTTCTTT.

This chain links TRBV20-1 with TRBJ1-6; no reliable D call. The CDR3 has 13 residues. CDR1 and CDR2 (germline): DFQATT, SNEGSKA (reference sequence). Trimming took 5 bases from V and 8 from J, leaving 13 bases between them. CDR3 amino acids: CSARAWEDSPLHF. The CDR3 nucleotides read TGCAGTGCTCGAGCCTGGGAAGATTCACCCCTCCACTTT.

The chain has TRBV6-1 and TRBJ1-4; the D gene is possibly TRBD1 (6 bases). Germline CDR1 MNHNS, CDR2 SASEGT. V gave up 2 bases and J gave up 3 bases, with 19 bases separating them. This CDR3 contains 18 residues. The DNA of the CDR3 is TGTGCCAGCAGTGAAACTACCCTAAGACAGGCCTCTAATGAAAAACTGTTTTTT. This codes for CASSETTLRQASNEKLFF.

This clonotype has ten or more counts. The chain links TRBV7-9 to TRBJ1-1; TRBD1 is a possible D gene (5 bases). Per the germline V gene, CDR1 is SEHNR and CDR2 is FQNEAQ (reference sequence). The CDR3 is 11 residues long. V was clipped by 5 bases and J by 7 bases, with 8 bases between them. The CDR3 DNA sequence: TGTGCCAGCAGCCCCGGGGGTGAAGCTTTCTTT. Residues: CASSPGGEAFF.

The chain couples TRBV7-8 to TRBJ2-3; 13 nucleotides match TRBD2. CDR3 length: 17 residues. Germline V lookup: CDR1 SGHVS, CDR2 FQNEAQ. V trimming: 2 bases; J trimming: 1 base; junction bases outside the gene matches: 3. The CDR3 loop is CASSLPTSGGRTDTQYF. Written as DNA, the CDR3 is TGTGCCAGCAGCTTACCGACTAGCGGGGGGCGCACAGATACGCAGTATTTT.

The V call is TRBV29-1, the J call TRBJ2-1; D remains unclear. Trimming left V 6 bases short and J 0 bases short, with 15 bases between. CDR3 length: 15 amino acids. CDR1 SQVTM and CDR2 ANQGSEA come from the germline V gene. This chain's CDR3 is CSVLPLSGSYNEQFF. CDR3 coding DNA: TGCAGCGTACTCCCTCTATCCGGCTCCTACAATGAGCAGTTCTTC.

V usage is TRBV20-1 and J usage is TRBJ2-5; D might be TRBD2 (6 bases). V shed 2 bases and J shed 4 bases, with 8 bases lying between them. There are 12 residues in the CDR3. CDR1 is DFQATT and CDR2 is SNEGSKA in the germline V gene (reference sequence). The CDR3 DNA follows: TGCAGTGCTAGATGGCGGGGAGAGACCCAGTACTTC. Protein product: CSARWRGETQYF.

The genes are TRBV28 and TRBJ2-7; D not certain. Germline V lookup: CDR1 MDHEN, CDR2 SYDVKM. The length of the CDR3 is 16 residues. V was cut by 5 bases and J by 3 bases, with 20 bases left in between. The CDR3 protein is CASSPHDRHIHYEQYF. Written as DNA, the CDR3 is TGTGCCAGCAGTCCCCATGACCGACACATACACTACGAGCAGTACTTC.

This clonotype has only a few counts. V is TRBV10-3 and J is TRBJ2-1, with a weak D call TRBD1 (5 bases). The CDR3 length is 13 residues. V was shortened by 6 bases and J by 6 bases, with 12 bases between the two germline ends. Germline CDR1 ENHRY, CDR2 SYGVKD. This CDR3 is CAIRTDSPNEQFF. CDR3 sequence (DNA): TGTGCCATCAGGACAGACAGCCCCAATGAGCAGTTCTTC.

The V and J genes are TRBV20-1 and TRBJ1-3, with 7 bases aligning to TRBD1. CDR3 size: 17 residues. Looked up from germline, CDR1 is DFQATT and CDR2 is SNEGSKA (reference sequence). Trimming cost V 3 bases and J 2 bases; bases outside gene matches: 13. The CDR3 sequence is CSARRLDRTDTGNTIYF. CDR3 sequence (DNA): TGCAGTGCTAGGCGATTGGACAGGACCGACACTGGAAACACCATATATTTT.

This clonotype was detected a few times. The CDR3 DNA reads TGCGCCAGCAGCCAAGGAGTGGACCCTAAGACTGAAGCTTTCTTT. Its protein product is CASSQGVDPKTEAFF. The rearrangement joins TRBV4-1 to TRBJ1-1; D uncertain. Trimming left V 1 base short and J 5 bases short, with 14 bases between. This CDR3 comprises 15 residues. Looked up from germline, CDR1 is MGHRA and CDR2 is YSYEKL.

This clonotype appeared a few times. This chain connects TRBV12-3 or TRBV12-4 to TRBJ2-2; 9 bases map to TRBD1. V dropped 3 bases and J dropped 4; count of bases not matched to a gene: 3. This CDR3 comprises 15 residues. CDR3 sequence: CASSFGDRVTGELFF. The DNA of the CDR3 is TGTGCCAGCAGTTTTGGGGACAGGGTCACCGGGGAGCTGTTTTTT.

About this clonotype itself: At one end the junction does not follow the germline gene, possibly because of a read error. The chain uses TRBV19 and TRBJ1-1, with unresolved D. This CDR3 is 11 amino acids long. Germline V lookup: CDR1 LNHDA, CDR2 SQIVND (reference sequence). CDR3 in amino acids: CGPHEYTEAFF. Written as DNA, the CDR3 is TGCGGGCCACACGAATACACTGAAGCTTTCTTT.

The CDR3 protein is CSARSSGANTGELFF. CDR3 nucleotide sequence: TGCAGTGCTAGGTCTAGCGGGGCGAACACCGGGGAGCTGTTTTTT. The genes are TRBV20-1 and TRBJ2-2, with 9 bases lining up with TRBD2. Germline V gene lookup returns CDR1 DFQATT and CDR2 SNEGSKA (reference sequence). The CDR3 loop spans 15 amino acids. Trimming at V came to 3 bases and at J to 0 bases, leaving 2 bases not matched to a gene.

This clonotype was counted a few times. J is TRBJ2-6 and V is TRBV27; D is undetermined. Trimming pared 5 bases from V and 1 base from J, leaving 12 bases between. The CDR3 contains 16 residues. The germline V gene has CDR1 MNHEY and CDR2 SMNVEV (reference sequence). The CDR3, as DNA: TGTGCCAGCAGTCCCGTTAGTTATTCTGGGGCCAACGTCCTGACTTTC. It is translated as CASSPVSYSGANVLTF.

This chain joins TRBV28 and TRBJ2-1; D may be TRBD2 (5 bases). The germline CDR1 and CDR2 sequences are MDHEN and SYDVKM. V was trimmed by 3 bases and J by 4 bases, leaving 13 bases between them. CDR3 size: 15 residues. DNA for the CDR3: TGTGCCAGCAGTTTGAGGGCACCGACGTACAATGAGCAGTTCTTC. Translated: CASSLRAPTYNEQFF.

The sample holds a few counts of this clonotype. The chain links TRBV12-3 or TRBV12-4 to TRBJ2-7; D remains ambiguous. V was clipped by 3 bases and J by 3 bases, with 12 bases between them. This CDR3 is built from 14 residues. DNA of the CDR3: TGTGCCAGCAGTTTGCCGAGACAAGGCTACGAGCAGTACTTC. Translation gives CASSLPRQGYEQYF.

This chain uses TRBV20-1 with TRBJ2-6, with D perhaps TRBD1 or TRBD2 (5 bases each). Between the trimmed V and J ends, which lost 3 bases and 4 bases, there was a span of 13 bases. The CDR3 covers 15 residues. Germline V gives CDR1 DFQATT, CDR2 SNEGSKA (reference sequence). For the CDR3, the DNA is TGCAGTGCTAGCCCCGGGGCTCTGGGGGCCAACGTCCTGACTTTC. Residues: CSASPGALGANVLTF.

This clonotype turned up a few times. The CDR3 loop is CASSKVAPSVGETQYF. The CDR3, as DNA: TGCGCCAGCAGCAAGGTGGCACCCTCGGTTGGGGAGACCCAGTACTTC. The chain links TRBV5-1 to TRBJ2-5; D is undetermined. This CDR3 region has 16 residues. The V end lost 4 bases, the J end lost 5 bases, and 21 bases lay between the germline ends. The germline V gene has CDR1 SGHRS and CDR2 YFSETQ.

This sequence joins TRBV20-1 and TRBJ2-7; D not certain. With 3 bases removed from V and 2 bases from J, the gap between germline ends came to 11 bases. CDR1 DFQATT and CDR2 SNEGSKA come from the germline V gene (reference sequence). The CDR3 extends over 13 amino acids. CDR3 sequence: CSASQQSAYEQYF. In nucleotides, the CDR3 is TGCAGTGCTAGTCAACAGTCCGCCTACGAGCAGTACTTC.

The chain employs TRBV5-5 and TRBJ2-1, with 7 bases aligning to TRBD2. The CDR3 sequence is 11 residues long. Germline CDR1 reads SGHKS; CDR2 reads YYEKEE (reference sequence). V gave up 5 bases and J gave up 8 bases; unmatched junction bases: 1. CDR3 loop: CASRAGDEQFF. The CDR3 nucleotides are TGTGCCAGCAGGGCGGGGGATGAGCAGTTCTTC.

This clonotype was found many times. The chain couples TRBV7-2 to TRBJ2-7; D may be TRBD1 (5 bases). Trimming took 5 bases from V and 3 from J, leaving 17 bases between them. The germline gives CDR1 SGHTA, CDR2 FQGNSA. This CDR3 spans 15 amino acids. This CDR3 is CASSQLDSRYYEQYF. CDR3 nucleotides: TGTGCCAGCAGCCAACTCGACAGTCGATACTACGAGCAGTACTTC.

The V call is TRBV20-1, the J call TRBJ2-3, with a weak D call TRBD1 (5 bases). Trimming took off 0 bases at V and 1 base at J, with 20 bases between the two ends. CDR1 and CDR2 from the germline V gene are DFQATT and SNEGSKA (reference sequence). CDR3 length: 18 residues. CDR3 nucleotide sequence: TGCAGTGCTAGAGATTACGGTGGTTTGGTGACAGGCACAGATACGCAGTATTTT. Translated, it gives CSARDYGGLVTGTDTQYF.

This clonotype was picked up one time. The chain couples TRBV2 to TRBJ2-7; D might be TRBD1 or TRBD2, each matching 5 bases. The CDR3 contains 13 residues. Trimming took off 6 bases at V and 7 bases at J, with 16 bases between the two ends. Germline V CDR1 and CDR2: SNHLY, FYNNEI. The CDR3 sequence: CASRAPGTREQYF. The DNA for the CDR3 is TGTGCCAGCAGAGCCCCGGGGACGAGGGAGCAGTACTTC.

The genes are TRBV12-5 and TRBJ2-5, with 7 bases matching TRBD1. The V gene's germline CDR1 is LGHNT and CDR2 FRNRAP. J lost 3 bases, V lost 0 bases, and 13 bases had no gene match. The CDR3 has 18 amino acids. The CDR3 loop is CASGLVQGQKGEKETQYF. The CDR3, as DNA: TGTGCTAGTGGTTTGGTACAGGGACAGAAGGGAGAAAAAGAGACCCAGTACTTC.